The entry below gives a single T cell receptor beta chain sequence along with its context. Its antigen is not identified. This CDR3 contains 15 residues. Germline-derived CDR1 and CDR2 are SGHNT and YENEEA. Germline trimming cut 1 base from V and 3 bases from J; bases unmatched to any gene: 5. The entry originates in a study of cytomegalovirus exposure and HLA in healthy donors. With 60 Vbeta and 13 Jbeta primers, the PCR was carried out. TCRdb's table, derived via immunoSEQ multiplex PCR, lists solely in-frame clones and lacks some. The table lists some 200,000 clones, 82% of them singletons, with roughly 0.095% in the top ten. Points from the study as a whole: The study recorded over 150 TCR beta chains that were cytomegalovirus-associated. Earlier analysis yielded a pattern in which most TCR beta V segments were productive about 87% or about 30% of the time. A link between a missense DCLRE1C variant and TCR beta V- and J-gene trimming emerged from a later analysis. Evidence from a later analysis indicated that most CMV-associated TCR beta chains looked HLA-restricted.

This rearrangement joins TRBV11-3 to TRBJ2-5, with 7 bases fitting TRBD2. Sequenced material: PBMCs. The TCR originated in a boy aged 2 to 9 in good health and CMV-seronegative. The CDR3 sequence is CASSLGRGDEETQYF. The DNA for the CDR3 is TGTGCCAGCAGCTTAGGACGGGGGGATGAAGAGACCCAGTACTTC.